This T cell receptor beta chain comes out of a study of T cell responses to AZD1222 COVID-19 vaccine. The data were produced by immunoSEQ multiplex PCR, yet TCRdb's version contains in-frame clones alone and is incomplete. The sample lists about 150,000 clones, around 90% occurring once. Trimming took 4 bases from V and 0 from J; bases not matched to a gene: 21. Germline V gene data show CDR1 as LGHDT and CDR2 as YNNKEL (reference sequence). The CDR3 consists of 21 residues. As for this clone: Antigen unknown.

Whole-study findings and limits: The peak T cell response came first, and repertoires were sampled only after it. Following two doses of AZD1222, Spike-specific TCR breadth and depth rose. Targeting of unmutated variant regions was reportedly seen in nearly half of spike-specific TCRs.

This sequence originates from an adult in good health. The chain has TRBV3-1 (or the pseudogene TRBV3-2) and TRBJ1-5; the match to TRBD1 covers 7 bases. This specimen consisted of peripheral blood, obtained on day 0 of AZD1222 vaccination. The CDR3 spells CASSRSDRVHHKGYSNQPQHF. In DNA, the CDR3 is TGTGCCAGCAGCCGCTCCGACAGGGTCCATCACAAGGGGTATAGCAATCAGCCCCAGCATTTT.